The rows below give T cell receptor beta chains drawn from one sample of a study of tumor and adjacent non-tumor tissue in lung cancer. TCRdb independently ran MiXCR on the multiplex PCR reads; one entry per CDR3 protein. The sample yields 70,000 to 90,000 distinct CDR3 sequences, approximately 80% seen once. Sequencing was carried out using distant non-tumor lung tissue. The source of these receptors is a man between 60 and 75 years old with non-small cell lung cancer. Each CDR3 is given with its conserved first and last residue. The D gene is left open where the match is weak. For some rows the clone size is stated as once, few or many, or as a class when expanded; others skip it.

d_call: NA
clone_size: NA
j_call: TRBJ1-1
v_call: TRBV11-2
cdr3_nt: TGTGCCAGTGGCTTAATCGGGAGGGACACTGAAGCTTTCTTT
cdr3_aa: CASGLIGRDTEAFF

d_call: NA
clone_size: NA
j_call: TRBJ2-5
v_call: TRBV29-1
cdr3_nt: NA
cdr3_aa: CSVGEGSSVETQYF

d_call: TRBD1
clone_size: NA
j_call: TRBJ1-1
v_call: TRBV4-3
cdr3_nt: TGCGCCAGCAGACAAGATGGGGGCAGGGGGGCTGAGGCTTTCTTT
cdr3_aa: CASRQDGGRGAEAFF

d_call: NA
clone_size: NA
j_call: TRBJ2-5
v_call: TRBV11-2
cdr3_nt: TGTGCTAGAAGCTCCGGACGGGTTCTGGAGACCCAGTACTTC
cdr3_aa: CARSSGRVLETQYF

d_call: TRBD1
clone_size: medium-sized
j_call: TRBJ2-7
v_call: TRBV4-2
cdr3_nt: TGTGCCAGCAGCCAAGTTGGGGGGACAGGGAACTACGAGCAGTACTTC
cdr3_aa: CASSQVGGTGNYEQYF

d_call: NA
clone_size: many
j_call: TRBJ1-4
v_call: TRBV6-5
cdr3_nt: TGTGCCAGCAGTTACACAACCGGGCCAAATGAAAAACTGTTTTTT
cdr3_aa: CASSYTTGPNEKLFF

d_call: NA
clone_size: once
j_call: TRBJ2-5
v_call: TRBV11-2
cdr3_nt: TGCGCCAGCAGCTTCACAATGGGGGGGCCAGAGGAGACCCAGTACTTC
cdr3_aa: CASSFTMGGPEETQYF

d_call: NA
clone_size: NA
j_call: TRBJ2-5
v_call: TRBV20-1
cdr3_nt: TGCAGTGCTAGACAGGGGCGGGCCTCACCGTCGGAGACCCAGTACTTC
cdr3_aa: CSARQGRASPSETQYF

d_call: NA
clone_size: many
j_call: TRBJ2-3
v_call: TRBV12-5
cdr3_nt: TGTGCTAGTGGTTTGGGGAGAGACAGACCAGATACGCAGTATTTT
cdr3_aa: CASGLGRDRPDTQYF

d_call: NA
clone_size: few
j_call: TRBJ1-2
v_call: TRBV11-2
cdr3_nt: TGTGCCAGCAGTTTGGACAAGGGAAGTGGCTACACCTTC
cdr3_aa: CASSLDKGSGYTF

d_call: NA
clone_size: NA
j_call: TRBJ2-1
v_call: TRBV5-1
cdr3_nt: TGCGCCAGAAGCTTGGATGATAGCGGCTCCTACAATGAGCAGTTCTTC
cdr3_aa: CARSLDDSGSYNEQFF

d_call: TRBD1
clone_size: NA
j_call: TRBJ2-6
v_call: TRBV11-2
cdr3_nt: TGTGCCAGCAGTTCACCAAACAGGGGGCGCATTTTATCTGGGGCCAACGTCCTGACTTTC
cdr3_aa: CASSSPNRGRILSGANVLTF

d_call: NA
clone_size: NA
j_call: TRBJ2-5
v_call: TRBV11-2
cdr3_nt: TGTGCCAGCAGCTCCGGAGAGGTTCTGGAGAGTCAGTACTTC
cdr3_aa: CASSSGEVLESQYF

d_call: TRBD2
clone_size: NA
j_call: TRBJ2-5
v_call: TRBV6-2/TRBV6-3
cdr3_nt: TGTGCCAGAGGTTGGGGGACCTTAGCGGGAGCTTTAGAGACCCAGTACTTC
cdr3_aa: CARGWGTLAGALETQYF

d_call: NA
clone_size: once
j_call: TRBJ2-1
v_call: TRBV20-1
cdr3_nt: TGCAATGCTCAGAGGGGAATGGATTACAATGAGCAGTTCTTC
cdr3_aa: CNAQRGMDYNEQFF

d_call: NA
clone_size: NA
j_call: TRBJ2-5
v_call: TRBV6-2/TRBV6-3
cdr3_nt: TGTACCAGCAGTTACATGGTAGGGGGAGCAGGGGAAGAGACCCAGTACTTC
cdr3_aa: CTSSYMVGGAGEETQYF

d_call: NA
clone_size: NA
j_call: TRBJ2-3
v_call: TRBV11-3
cdr3_nt: TGTGCCAGCAGATCTCACGGGGCAGATACGCAGTATTTT
cdr3_aa: CASRSHGADTQYF

d_call: NA
clone_size: NA
j_call: TRBJ1-1
v_call: TRBV5-6
cdr3_nt: TGTGCCAGCAGCTTGCTTCAGGACAGTGTAGCATTCTTT
cdr3_aa: CASSLLQDSVAFF

d_call: NA
clone_size: NA
j_call: TRBJ1-5
v_call: TRBV28
cdr3_nt: TGTGCCAGCAGTTTAAGTGGGAGTCTTAGCTCAGATACGCAGCATTTT
cdr3_aa: CASSLSGSLSSDTQHF

d_call: NA
clone_size: NA
j_call: TRBJ2-7
v_call: TRBV19
cdr3_nt: TGTGCCAGTAGTGTAGCGGCCAGGGGCGGCGACGAGCAGTACTTC
cdr3_aa: CASSVAARGGDEQYF

d_call: TRBD1
clone_size: NA
j_call: TRBJ2-7
v_call: TRBV20-1
cdr3_nt: TGCAGTGCTAGAGATCGTGACAGGGAGTACAAGCAGTACTTC
cdr3_aa: CSARDRDREYKQYF

d_call: TRBD1
clone_size: NA
j_call: TRBJ2-7
v_call: TRBV20-1
cdr3_nt: TGCAGTGCTAGCCCAGGACAGGGGGCTTACGAGCTATACTTC
cdr3_aa: CSASPGQGAYELYF

d_call: NA
clone_size: NA
j_call: TRBJ1-2
v_call: TRBV4-3
cdr3_nt: TGCACCAGCAGCCACAGACAGGAGGGAGTCTATGGCTACACCTTC
cdr3_aa: CTSSHRQEGVYGYTF

d_call: TRBD1
clone_size: NA
j_call: TRBJ2-7
v_call: TRBV4-1
cdr3_nt: TGCGCCAGCAGCCAGGCCGGGACAGGGTGGTACGAGCAGTACTTC
cdr3_aa: CASSQAGTGWYEQYF